This T cell receptor beta chain was documented in a study of cytomegalovirus exposure and HLA in healthy donors. Whole-study results and caveats: Versus the approximately 670-donor mean, an Asian-associated ancestry cluster reportedly showed fewer N-insertions in a later analysis. TCR beta sequences numbering under 20,000 were associated with HLA alleles at 0.05 false discovery rate in a later analysis.

The study ran its PCR with 60 Vbeta and 13 Jbeta primers. Clones were read by immunoSEQ multiplex PCR, and TCRdb kept only the in-frame ones, dropping some. The table records around 160,000 clones, approximately 79% of them present only once. CDR1 is SGHTA and CDR2 is FQGNSA in the germline V gene. V shed 7 bases and J 2 bases; nucleotides not matched to a gene: 10. The CDR3 totals 17 residues. About this clone: The antigen is unknown.

This donor's CMV serostatus is unrecorded. Sequencing input: PBMCs. The receptor was derived from a human donor in good health. The V and J genes are TRBV7-2 and TRBJ2-3; 12 nucleotides match TRBD2. The CDR3 here is CASTVRTSGDLTDTQYF. The CDR3 DNA sequence: TGTGCCAGCACCGTTCGGACTAGCGGGGACCTCACAGATACGCAGTATTTT.